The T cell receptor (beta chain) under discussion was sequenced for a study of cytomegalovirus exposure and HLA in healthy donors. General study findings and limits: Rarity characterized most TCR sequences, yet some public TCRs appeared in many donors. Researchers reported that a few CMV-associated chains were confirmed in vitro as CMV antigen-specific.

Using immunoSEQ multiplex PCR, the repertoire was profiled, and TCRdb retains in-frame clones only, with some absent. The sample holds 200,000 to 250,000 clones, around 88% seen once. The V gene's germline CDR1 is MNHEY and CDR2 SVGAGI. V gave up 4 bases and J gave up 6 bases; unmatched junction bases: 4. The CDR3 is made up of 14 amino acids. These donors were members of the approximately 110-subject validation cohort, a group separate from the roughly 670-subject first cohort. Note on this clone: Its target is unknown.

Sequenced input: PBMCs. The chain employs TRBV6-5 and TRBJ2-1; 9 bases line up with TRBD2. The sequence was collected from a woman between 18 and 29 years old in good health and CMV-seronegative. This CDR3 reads CASSLSGRINEQFF. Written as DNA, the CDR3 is TGTGCCAGCAGTTTAAGCGGGAGGATCAATGAGCAGTTCTTC.